This entry concerns a single T cell receptor beta chain. This entry comes from a study of blood T cell repertoires in COVID-19. For the study at large: Specimens from acute and convalescent COVID-19 originated in the United States, Italy and Spain.

The CDR3 length is 18 residues. Germline CDR1 reads MGHRA; CDR2 reads YSYEKL. V shed 2 bases and J shed 0 bases, with 14 bases lying between them. The protocol was immunoSEQ multiplex PCR, while the TCRdb copy is restricted to in-frame clones and leaves out a portion. The sample has some 350,000 clones; about 86% are singletons. This clonotype was obtained from a man aged 25 to 40 with active or convalescent COVID-19. V gene TRBV4-1 combines with J gene TRBJ2-6; tentative D call: TRBD1 (8 bases). Source material: peripheral blood. CDR3 residues: CASSQPQGGSSGANVLTF. CDR3 sequence (DNA): TGCGCCAGCAGCCAACCACAGGGGGGGAGCTCTGGGGCCAACGTCCTGACTTTC.